The rows below give T cell receptor beta chains drawn from one sample of a study of blood T cell repertoires in COVID-19. Clones were read by immunoSEQ multiplex PCR, and TCRdb kept only the in-frame ones, dropping some. Of approximately 180,000 clones listed, approximately 85% were seen once; the top ten hold 9.5% to 12%. The sample consisted of peripheral blood. These receptors were collected from a human donor with active or convalescent COVID-19. The donor label of this sample is uncertain. Each CDR3 is given with its conserved first and last residue. The order of the fields is CDR3 DNA, CDR3 protein, clone size, D gene, J gene, V gene. D genes are given only for firm matches. A clone size is listed for some rows: how often the clone was seen (once, few, many), or a class if it is expanded.

cdr3_nt: TGTGCCAGCAGCCCCTGGGGACAGGGAGCAGAGACCCAGTACTTC; cdr3_aa: CASSPWGQGAETQYF; clone_size: .; d_call: TRBD1; j_call: TRBJ2-5; v_call: TRBV7-2
cdr3_nt: TGTGCCAGCAGCCCCGACTACCAAGAGACCCAGTACTTC; cdr3_aa: CASSPDYQETQYF; clone_size: .; d_call: .; j_call: TRBJ2-5; v_call: TRBV27
cdr3_nt: TGTGCCAGCAGCCCTAACCTTGAAGCTTTCTTT; cdr3_aa: CASSPNLEAFF; clone_size: .; d_call: .; j_call: TRBJ1-1; v_call: TRBV11-2
cdr3_nt: TGTGCCACCAGCAGGGACAGGGGGCGCGGAAACACCATATATTTT; cdr3_aa: CATSRDRGRGNTIYF; clone_size: .; d_call: TRBD1; j_call: TRBJ1-3; v_call: TRBV15
cdr3_nt: TGTGCCAGTAGTCTTCAGGACACCGCCTACAATGAGCAGTTCTTC; cdr3_aa: CASSLQDTAYNEQFF; clone_size: .; d_call: .; j_call: TRBJ2-1; v_call: TRBV19
cdr3_nt: TGCAGTGCTAGTGCGAACGGGGTTTTCGGAAACACCATATATTTT; cdr3_aa: CSASANGVFGNTIYF; clone_size: .; d_call: .; j_call: TRBJ1-3; v_call: TRBV20-1
cdr3_nt: TGTGCCAGCTCACCACCCGGAGCAGGGCATTCCGGAAAACTGTTTTTT; cdr3_aa: CASSPPGAGHSGKLFF; clone_size: .; d_call: .; j_call: TRBJ1-4; v_call: TRBV18
cdr3_nt: TGCGCCAGCAGCGCCCGGGCCCCCCAAAGCGGGGAGACCCAGTACTTC; cdr3_aa: CASSARAPQSGETQYF; clone_size: .; d_call: .; j_call: TRBJ2-5; v_call: TRBV4-3
cdr3_nt: TGTGCCAGCAGCCATCTTTTGGGCAACACTGAAGCTTTCTTT; cdr3_aa: CASSHLLGNTEAFF; clone_size: .; d_call: .; j_call: TRBJ1-1; v_call: TRBV3-1/TRBV3-2
cdr3_nt: TGTGCCAGCACTCAGCTCCAGGGGGACACTGAAGCTTTCTTT; cdr3_aa: CASTQLQGDTEAFF; clone_size: once; d_call: TRBD1; j_call: TRBJ1-1; v_call: TRBV6-5
cdr3_nt: TGCGCCAGCAGTTTAGGGGGAGGGCCCGGCAATGAGCAGTTCTTC; cdr3_aa: CASSLGGGPGNEQFF; clone_size: .; d_call: .; j_call: TRBJ2-1; v_call: TRBV4-1
cdr3_nt: TGTGCCAGCAGTTACCCCCCGCAGGACGAGCAGTACTTC; cdr3_aa: CASSYPPQDEQYF; clone_size: .; d_call: .; j_call: TRBJ2-7; v_call: TRBV6-5
cdr3_nt: TGTGCCAGCTCATCTACAGGGGTTGAAAACACTGAAGCTTTCTTT; cdr3_aa: CASSSTGVENTEAFF; clone_size: .; d_call: TRBD1; j_call: TRBJ1-1; v_call: TRBV18